The 21 T cell receptor beta chains below come from one sample, sequenced in a study of T cells in Graves' hyperthyroidism and ophthalmopathy. TCR beta CDR3 sequences were amplified from RNA transcripts. HTBI primers were used for first-round RT-PCR of the TCR CDR3. TCRdb processed the multiplex PCR reads anew with MiXCR; each CDR3 protein has one entry. The table includes about 550,000 distinct CDR3 sequences, around 20% detected once. The material sequenced was blood. The origin of the receptors is a man aged 18 to 30 with Graves' hyperthyroidism.

In this sample, this clonotype turned up many times. This chain joins TRBV11-2 and TRBJ2-6; possibly TRBD2 for D (5 bases). Germline lookup yields CDR1 SGHAT and CDR2 FQNNGV. V lost 5 bases and J 4 bases, leaving 12 bases between the germline ends. This CDR3 is built from 15 residues. The CDR3 region has the DNA TGTGCCAGCAGCCACGGCGGGCGGGGGGCCAACGTCCTGACTTTC. Translated: CASSHGGRGANVLTF.

This clonotype came up many times. This chain connects TRBV2 to TRBJ2-7, with a tentative D call TRBD1 (5 bases). CDR3 length: 14 amino acids. The ends were cut back, 6 bases at V and 0 bases at J, with 12 bases in the middle. Per germline, CDR1 SNHLY and CDR2 FYNNEI. Here the CDR3 DNA reads TGTGCCAGCAGGTTACAGGAGAGCTCCTACGAGCAGTACTTC. Its translation is CASRLQESSYEQYF.

This clonotype came up many times. An end of the junction differs from the germline gene, which may be a read error. The chain couples TRBV20-1 to TRBJ1-5; possible D gene TRBD1, 6 bases. Germline lookup yields CDR1 DFQATT and CDR2 SNEGSKA (reference sequence). The CDR3 is made up of 16 amino acids. In DNA form, the CDR3 reads TGCAGTGCTAGAGATGGGACACAGTATAGCAATCGGCCCCAGCATTTT. Amino acid sequence: CSARDGTQYSNRPQHF.

The gene calls are TRBV7-3 and TRBJ2-7; 8 bases align to TRBD2. J gave up 4 bases and V 0 bases, and 5 bases lay outside the gene matches. This CDR3 is built from 15 residues. Germline V gene sequence: CDR1 SGHTA, CDR2 FQGTGA. Here the CDR3 reads CASSLTAGVGYEQYF. The CDR3 DNA sequence: TGTGCCAGCAGCTTAACAGCGGGAGTAGGGTACGAGCAGTACTTC. Filled out from reference TRBV7-3 and TRBJ2-7, the complete variable domain reads GAGVSQTPSNKVTEKGKYVELRCDPISGHTALYWYRQSLGQGPEFLIYFQGTGAADDSGLPNDRFFAVRPEGSVSTLKIQRTERGDSAVYLCASSLTAGVGYEQYFGPGTRLTVT.

This clonotype was detected many times. The junction differs from germline at one of its ends, possibly a read error. V and J are TRBV20-1 and TRBJ2-7; 7 bases are a match to TRBD1. Germline V gene lookup returns CDR1 DFQATT and CDR2 SNEGSKA (reference sequence). This CDR3 has 14 amino acids. DNA for the CDR3: TGCAGTGCCAGAGCAGGGGGTAGCTCCTACGAGCAGTACTTC. Protein: CSARAGGSSYEQYF.

This clonotype was seen ten or more times. The chain uses TRBV12-3 or TRBV12-4 and TRBJ2-7; D not certain. Trimming left V 0 bases short and J 9 bases short, with 6 bases between. The CDR3 extends over 11 amino acids. CDR3 loop: CASSLAGGQYF. In DNA form, the CDR3 reads TGTGCCAGCAGTTTAGCTGGTGGGCAGTACTTC.

In its sample, this clonotype was seen many times. V usage is TRBV9 and J usage is TRBJ1-2, with D perhaps TRBD1 (6 bases). CDR3 length: 14 amino acids. The germline gives CDR1 SGDLS, CDR2 YYNGEE. The germline V and J ends were trimmed by 4 bases and 2 bases, with 12 bases remaining between them. The CDR3 spells CASSPQGGNYGYTF. CDR3 in DNA: TGTGCCAGCAGCCCCCAAGGGGGGAACTATGGCTACACCTTC.

This chain joins TRBV2 and TRBJ1-1; perhaps TRBD1 as D (6 bases). Between the trimmed V and J ends, which lost 6 bases and 7 bases, there was a span of 18 bases. Germline CDR1 SNHLY, CDR2 FYNNEI. This CDR3 is 14 amino acids long. The CDR3 coding sequence is TGTGCCAGCAGGGCTAATACAGGGAAGGGTGAAGCTTTCTTT. Translated, it gives CASRANTGKGEAFF.

This clonotype was counted ten times or more. The chain links TRBV6-1 to TRBJ1-1, with D hard to call. This CDR3 contains 12 residues. V lost 2 bases and J lost 3, with 4 bases in between. Germline loops: CDR1 MNHNS, CDR2 SASEGT. CDR3 residues: CASSEQYTEAFF. The CDR3 region has the DNA TGTGCCAGCAGTGAACAGTACACTGAAGCTTTCTTT.

This clonotype was seen more than once but under ten times. The rearrangement joins TRBV19 to TRBJ2-7; D possibly corresponds to TRBD1 (6 bases). The CDR3 is 13 residues long. Germline CDR1 is LNHDA and CDR2 is SQIVND (reference sequence). Trimming pared 5 bases from V and 5 bases from J, leaving 13 bases between. The CDR3 DNA reads as TGTGCCAGTAGTCCTTCTCAGGGGAACGAGCAGTACTTC. Translated: CASSPSQGNEQYF.

This clonotype came up many times. This chain links TRBV6-1 with TRBJ1-2, with D possibly being TRBD1 (5 bases). The V gene's germline CDR1 is MNHNS and CDR2 SASEGT. The ends were cut back, 7 bases at V and 4 bases at J, with 13 bases in the middle. The CDR3 consists of 13 residues. CDR3 sequence reads: CASTPPGGYGYTF. CDR3 sequence (DNA): TGTGCCAGCACTCCCCCCGGGGGCTATGGCTACACCTTC.

This clonotype was seen ten or more times. This chain connects TRBV19 to TRBJ1-1, with 11 bases lining up with TRBD1. V dropped 4 bases and J dropped 6; count of bases not matched to a gene: 7. This CDR3 contains 15 residues. Germline values: CDR1 LNHDA, CDR2 SQIVND (reference sequence). The CDR3 DNA is TGTGCCAGTAGTACCTTCCGGGACAGGGGGGCTGAAGCTTTCTTT. Its protein product is CASSTFRDRGAEAFF.

The sample holds many counts of this clonotype. The J gene is TRBJ1-6, the V gene TRBV2; D call uncertain. The V and J ends lost 0 bases and 10 bases respectively, with 7 bases between them. The CDR3 totals 13 residues. Germline V gives CDR1 SNHLY, CDR2 FYNNEI. The CDR3 region is CASSEAPRSPLHF. In nucleotides, the CDR3 is TGTGCCAGCAGTGAAGCTCCGCGGTCACCCCTCCACTTT. The full variable domain, with the rest looked up from reference TRBV2 and TRBJ1-6, is EPEVTQTPSHQVTQMGQEVILRCVPISNHLYFYWYRQILGQKVEFLVSFYNNEISEKSEIFDDQFSVERPDGSNFTLKIRSTKLEDSAMYFCASSEAPRSPLHFGNGTRLTVT.

This clonotype was recorded at least ten times. Here the CDR3 reads CASSANSHRANQPQHF. CDR3 bases: TGTGCCAGCAGTGCTAACAGCCACCGCGCAAATCAGCCCCAGCATTTT. V usage is TRBV2 and J usage is TRBJ1-5, with D unclear. The CDR3 has 16 residues. Germline CDR1 SNHLY, CDR2 FYNNEI. Trimming stripped 4 bases from V and 4 bases from J, with 17 bases between. Full variable domain (rest looked up from reference TRBV2 and TRBJ1-5): EPEVTQTPSHQVTQMGQEVILRCVPISNHLYFYWYRQILGQKVEFLVSFYNNEISEKSEIFDDQFSVERPDGSNFTLKIRSTKLEDSAMYFCASSANSHRANQPQHFGDGTRLSIL.

Many counts were recorded for this clonotype. The V call is TRBV28, the J call TRBJ1-2, with D unresolved. Germline CDR1 and CDR2: MDHEN and SYDVKM. V was trimmed by 1 base and J by 4 bases, leaving 13 bases between them. The CDR3 extends over 15 amino acids. The CDR3, as DNA: TGTGCCAGCAGTTTATCGGGTTCCCGGACCTATGGCTACACCTTC. Protein product: CASSLSGSRTYGYTF.

The rearrangement joins TRBV6-1 to TRBJ1-5; maybe TRBD1 (5 bases). There are 14 residues in the CDR3. V was trimmed by 0 bases and J by 4 bases, leaving 7 bases between them. Germline CDR1 and CDR2: MNHNS and SASEGT. The DNA of the CDR3 is TGTGCCAGCAGTGAAGCTTCAGGGAATCAGCCCCAGCATTTT. This encodes CASSEASGNQPQHF.

There are many counts of this clonotype. The V gene is TRBV5-5, the J gene TRBJ1-1; the D is unclear. Trimming cost V 1 base and J 4 bases, with 8 bases left between them. The CDR3 length is 13 residues. Germline CDR1 is SGHKS and CDR2 is YYEKEE (reference sequence). CDR3 in amino acids: CASSLRPSTEAFF. As DNA, the CDR3 is TGTGCCAGCAGCTTGCGCCCGAGCACTGAAGCTTTCTTT.

The chain joins TRBV7-2 to TRBJ2-7; TRBD1 matches 7 bases. The CDR3 is 14 residues long. In germline, CDR1 is SGHTA, CDR2 FQGNSA. The V segment lost 5 bases and the J segment 3 bases; nucleotides outside the gene matches: 7. This CDR3 reads CASSLDRVRYEQYF. DNA of the CDR3: TGTGCCAGCAGCCTCGACAGGGTCCGCTACGAGCAGTACTTC. Using reference TRBV7-2 and TRBJ2-7 for the parts outside the CDR3, the full variable domain is GAGVSQSPSNKVTEKGKDVELRCDPISGHTALYWYRQSLGQGLEFLIYFQGNSAPDKSGLPSDRFSAERTGGSVSTLTIQRTQQEDSAVYLCASSLDRVRYEQYFGPGTRLTVT.

This clonotype was observed a single time. This chain connects TRBV14 to TRBJ2-7; D is undetermined. CDR3 length equals 14 residues. CDR1 and CDR2 (germline): SGHDN, FVKESK. With 0 bases removed from V and 4 bases from J, the gap between germline ends came to 10 bases. In DNA, the CDR3 is TGTGCCAGCAGCCAAGAAGGTGGTCGTTACGAGCAGTACTTC. Translated: CASSQEGGRYEQYF. The complete variable domain, with remaining parts taken from reference TRBV14 and TRBJ2-7, reads EAGVTQFPSHSVIEKGQTVTLRCDPISGHDNLYWYRRVMGKEIKFLLHFVKESKQDESGMPNNRFLAERTGGTYSTLKVQPAELEDSGVYFCASSQEGGRYEQYFGPGTRLTVT.

At least ten counts were recorded for this clonotype. The chain links TRBV6-1 to TRBJ1-2; TRBD1 matches 7 bases. CDR3 length equals 14 residues. The junction had 6 bases not matched to a gene; V was cut back by 5 bases and J by 3 bases. Germline lookup yields CDR1 MNHNS and CDR2 SASEGT. The CDR3 spells CASSRDSVDYGYTF. DNA of the CDR3: TGTGCCAGCAGTCGGGACAGCGTCGACTATGGCTACACCTTC.

This clonotype was seen many times. V and J are TRBV15 and TRBJ1-1; 10 nucleotides line up with TRBD1. Trimming took 5 bases from V and 4 from J; bases not matched to a gene: 4. CDR3 length equals 14 residues. Germline CDR1 reads LNHNV; CDR2 reads YYDKDF (reference sequence). This CDR3 reads CATSPRTGGTEAFF. CDR3 bases: TGTGCCACCAGCCCCCGGACAGGGGGCACTGAAGCTTTCTTT.